This T cell receptor (beta chain) appears in the sequencing data of a study of control samples from healthy donors and cancer patients. V was clipped by 3 bases and J by 8 bases; unmatched bases: 1. This CDR3 comprises 13 residues. Germline CDR1 and CDR2: KGHSH and LQKENI. This clone was recorded only once. Clones were read by immunoSEQ multiplex PCR, and TCRdb kept only the in-frame ones, dropping some. The data hold 80,000 to 100,000 clones, with around three quarters observed a single time. The source material was blood. This rearrangement joins TRBV18 to TRBJ1-4; 9 nucleotides line up with TRBD1. This sequence was found in a woman aged 25-40 years in good health. The CDR3 DNA reads TGTGCCAGCTCACCGGGACAGGGAGAAAAACTGTTTTTT. The encoded protein is CASSPGQGEKLFF.